The present T cell receptor (beta chain) was sequenced within a study of radiotherapy plus CTLA-4 blockade in lung cancer. In regard to this clone: Its antigen remains unidentified.

The protocol was immunoSEQ multiplex PCR, while the TCRdb copy is restricted to in-frame clones and leaves out a portion. The sample has 35,000 to 40,000 clones; roughly 85% are singletons. The V gene's germline CDR1 is SNHLY and CDR2 FYNNEI. The CDR3 totals 15 residues. Trimming removed 6 bases from V and 3 bases from J; junction bases left unmatched: 8. Overall study findings and caveats: Tumor-derived TCR clones expanded in blood after radiotherapy plus ipilimumab.

This sequence joins TRBV2 and TRBJ2-3; 8 positions agree with TRBD2. The TCR was taken from a human donor with non-small cell lung cancer whose response to radiotherapy plus ipilimumab could not be evaluated. The material sequenced was peripheral blood, taken from a patient treated with radiotherapy plus ipilimumab. In DNA form, the CDR3 reads TGTGCCAGCAGCATGGCGGGGGGCGGGACAGATACGCAGTATTTT. Its protein is CASSMAGGGTDTQYF.